The TCR beta chain described here comes from a study of Graves' ophthalmopathy and Graves' hyperthyroidism. Study-wide background: There was a collection of peripheral blood at initial diagnosis, before any treatment.

The authors amplified TCR beta CDR3 regions, and they did so from RNA transcripts for repertoire sequencing. HTBI primers served in a first-round RT-PCR, which a second-round multiplex PCR followed. TCRdb analysed the multiplex PCR reads with MiXCR anew, one entry per CDR3 protein. Of about 220,000 distinct CDR3 sequences in the sample, roughly 21% were seen once. As the starting material, approximately 10 ml of fresh peripheral blood yielded the PBMCs. This CDR3 is 15 amino acids long. V was cut by 6 bases and J by 1 base, with 15 bases left in between. The germline CDR1 and CDR2 sequences are MNHNS and SASEGT. This clonotype was picked up many times. Its target is unknown. Study-wide points: Most expanded thyroid clonotypes above 0.001 frequency also appeared in blood.

This TCR came from a woman in her 50s with Graves' ophthalmopathy. Sequenced sample: peripheral blood. J is TRBJ1-2 and V is TRBV6-1; D uncertain. The CDR3 nucleotides read TGTGCCAGCAGCAGATGGGGAGATTTTAACTATGGCTACACCTTC. Translated, it gives CASSRWGDFNYGYTF.